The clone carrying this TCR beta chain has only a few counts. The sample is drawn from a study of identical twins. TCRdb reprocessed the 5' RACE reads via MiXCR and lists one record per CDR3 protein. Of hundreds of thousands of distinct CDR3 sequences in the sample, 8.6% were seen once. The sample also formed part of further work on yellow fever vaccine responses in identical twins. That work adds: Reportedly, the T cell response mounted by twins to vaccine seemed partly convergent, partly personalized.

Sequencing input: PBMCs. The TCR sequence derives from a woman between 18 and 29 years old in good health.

CDR3 nucleotide sequence: TGTGCCAGCAGCCCTTGGACTAGCGGTTACAATGAGCAGTTCTTC. It is translated as CASSPWTSGYNEQFF. The chain uses TRBV11-2 and TRBJ2-1; 10 bases match TRBD2. The V and J ends lost 5 bases and 4 bases, in that order; junction bases with no gene match: 5. The germline CDR1 and CDR2 sequences are SGHAT and FQNNGV. This CDR3 is built from 15 residues.